This entry lists 27 T cell receptor beta chains sequenced from one sample in a study. TCRdb itself ran the RT-PCR reads through MiXCR, one entry per CDR3 protein. This table has about 680,000 distinct CDR3 sequences, about 14% appearing once. Material for sequencing was memory CD4+ T cells from blood. The receptors here all came from a female donor in good health, serving as a healthy control.

The rearrangement uses TRBV6-6 and TRBJ2-3; no definite D call. V dropped 2 bases and J dropped 5 bases, with 8 bases sitting between them. Germline loops: CDR1 MNHNY, CDR2 SVGAGI (reference sequence). This CDR3 region has 13 residues. CDR3 amino acids: CASSYRAIDTQYF. The DNA for the CDR3 is TGTGCCAGCAGTTACAGGGCCATAGATACGCAGTATTTT.

The rearrangement links TRBV7-8 to TRBJ2-7; the D gene is possibly TRBD2 (6 bases). Germline loops: CDR1 SGHVS, CDR2 FQNEAQ. The CDR3 loop spans 14 amino acids. The V end lost 3 bases, the J end lost 6 bases, and 15 bases lay between the germline ends. For the CDR3, the DNA is TGTGCCAGCAGCTTGGACTTCATGGGGGGCGAGCAGTACTTC. This codes for CASSLDFMGGEQYF. The full variable domain, with the rest looked up from reference TRBV7-8 and TRBJ2-7, is GAGVSQSPRYKVAKRGQDVALRCDPISGHVSLFWYQQALGQGPEFLTYFQNEAQLDKSGLPSDRFFAERPEGSVSTLKIQRTQQEDSAVYLCASSLDFMGGEQYFGPGTRLTVT.

The table lists this clonotype with many counts. J is TRBJ2-2 and V is TRBV5-5; TRBD2 matches 9 bases. With 0 bases clipped from V and 4 bases from J, the junction kept 7 bases outside the gene matches. CDR1 and CDR2 from the germline V gene are SGHKS and YYEKEE (reference sequence). This CDR3 comprises 17 residues. CDR3 loop: CASSLGASGTLTGELFF. CDR3 DNA sequence: TGTGCCAGCAGCTTGGGCGCTAGCGGGACCCTCACCGGGGAGCTGTTTTTT.

This clonotype was seen many times. The chain is built from TRBV20-1 and TRBJ1-2, with D maybe TRBD1 (6 bases). The CDR3 length is 15 residues. Trimming removed 6 bases at V and 7 bases at J, with 24 bases between. Germline assignment: CDR1 DFQATT and CDR2 SNEGSKA (reference sequence). CDR3 nucleotides: TGCAGTGCCAATCCCCGCGGGGGCGCGGATGGTGGCTACACCTTC. It codes for CSANPRGGADGGYTF.

This clonotype was found many times. V is TRBV7-8 and J is TRBJ1-2, with 9 bases aligning to TRBD1. V was pared by 1 base and J by 5 bases, with 2 bases of the junction left unmatched. CDR3 length equals 14 residues. Germline V CDR1 and CDR2: SGHVS, FQNEAQ. The CDR3 region is CASSLVGQGYGYTF. CDR3 bases: TGTGCCAGCAGCTTAGTCGGACAGGGGTATGGCTACACCTTC.

The chain couples TRBV7-2 to TRBJ1-4; no firm D call. V gave up 4 bases and J gave up 4 bases, with 7 bases separating them. Germline CDR1 reads SGHTA; CDR2 reads FQGNSA. This CDR3 is built from 13 residues. CDR3 sequence (DNA): TGTGCCAGCAGCTACGCTATTAATGAAAAACTGTTTTTT. Protein: CASSYAINEKLFF.

In this sample, this clonotype turned up a few times. The chain is built from TRBV20-1 and TRBJ2-3; 8 bases are a match to TRBD1. Germline CDR1 DFQATT, CDR2 SNEGSKA (reference sequence). The CDR3 totals 14 residues. The V segment lost 6 bases and the J segment 0 bases; nucleotides outside the gene matches: 5. CDR3 nucleotide sequence: TGCAGTGCCCCGGACAGGGACAGCACAGATACGCAGTATTTT. This gives the protein CSAPDRDSTDTQYF.

The chain recombines TRBV20-1 with TRBJ2-1; 10 nucleotides agree with TRBD1. The CDR3 sequence is 15 residues long. V dropped 3 bases and J dropped 6; count of bases not matched to a gene: 8. CDR1 is DFQATT, CDR2 SNEGSKA, per germline (reference sequence). The CDR3 DNA reads TGCAGTGCTAGTACATGGGACAGGGGATCCAATGAGCAGTTCTTC. Its protein is CSASTWDRGSNEQFF.

This clonotype appeared once. Mismatch with germline at one junction end may stem from a read error. The rearrangement joins TRBV27 to TRBJ2-7; 7 positions match TRBD1. The CDR3 runs to 15 residues. Germline assignment: CDR1 MNHEY and CDR2 SMNVEV (reference sequence). In DNA, the CDR3 is TGTGCCAGCAGTTTTTCCCGGACCGGGACAGCGAACTCTCTCTTC. The encoded protein is CASSFSRTGTANSLF.

The chain uses TRBV20-1 and TRBJ2-1; perhaps TRBD2 as D (6 bases). V was cut by 4 bases and J by 9 bases, with 16 bases left in between. Germline lookup yields CDR1 DFQATT and CDR2 SNEGSKA (reference sequence). This CDR3 contains 13 residues. The CDR3 protein is CSANNYRETEQFF. As DNA, the CDR3 is TGCAGTGCTAATAACTACCGGGAGACTGAGCAGTTCTTC.

This clonotype showed up just a few times. CDR3: CASSSRREGRADTQYF. CDR3 sequence (DNA): TGTGCCAGCAGCTCTCGGCGGGAGGGAAGAGCAGATACGCAGTATTTT. V usage is TRBV12-3 or TRBV12-4 and J usage is TRBJ2-3, with TRBD2 identical over 9 bases. V lost 6 bases to trimming and J lost 4 bases; unmatched junction nucleotides: 11. The CDR3 contains 16 residues.

This clonotype was counted at least ten times. The genes are TRBV5-1 and TRBJ1-6; TRBD1 might be the D (6 bases). Between the trimmed V and J ends, which lost 4 bases and 0 bases, there was a span of 20 bases. The germline gives CDR1 SGHRS, CDR2 YFSETQ. CDR3 length equals 19 residues. CDR3 DNA: TGCGCCAGCAGCGTCAAGGGGGAGGGCGAGCCCTCCTATAATTCACCCCTCCACTTT. Translation gives CASSVKGEGEPSYNSPLHF.

In its sample, this clonotype was seen a few times. The chain joins TRBV4-3 to TRBJ2-2; 10 nucleotides align to TRBD1. In germline, CDR1 is LGHNA, CDR2 YSLEER. J gave up 1 base and V 1 base, and 15 bases lay outside the gene matches. The CDR3 consists of 21 residues. CDR3 protein: CASSQAHRDRGMLGNTGELFF. The CDR3 DNA follows: TGCGCCAGCAGCCAAGCCCACAGGGACAGGGGAATGTTGGGGAACACCGGGGAGCTGTTTTTT.

This clonotype was seen more than once but under ten times. The chain joins TRBV9 to TRBJ2-5; TRBD2 aligns across 9 bases. The germline CDR1 and CDR2 sequences are SGDLS and YYNGEE. J gave up 3 bases and V 3 bases, and 12 bases lay outside the gene matches. The CDR3 has 17 residues. The CDR3 loop reads CASSAGGSGGTKETQYF. The CDR3 region has the DNA TGTGCCAGCAGCGCAGGAGGGAGCGGGGGGACTAAAGAGACCCAGTACTTC.

In its sample, this clonotype was seen many times. The CDR3 nucleotides are TGCGCCAGCAGCTCCCGGGGCGGGGAAGAGACCCAGTACTTC. This translates into CASSSRGGEETQYF. The V gene is TRBV5-1, the J gene TRBJ2-5; TRBD2 might be the D (6 bases). Per the germline V gene, CDR1 is SGHRS and CDR2 is YFSETQ. V gave up 3 bases and J gave up 3 bases, with 12 bases separating them. CDR3 size: 14 residues.

In this sample, this clonotype turned up a few times. The gene calls are TRBV7-3 and TRBJ1-6; D ambiguous. Germline assignment: CDR1 SGHTA and CDR2 FQGTGA. The CDR3 contains 14 residues. V was shortened by 3 bases and J by 9 bases, with 12 bases between the two germline ends. The CDR3 DNA reads as TGTGCCAGCAGCTTTCTCGGCCGAGGTTCACCCCTCCACTTT. It codes for CASSFLGRGSPLHF.

V gene TRBV27 combines with J gene TRBJ1-2; tentative D call: TRBD1 (6 bases). Germline loops: CDR1 MNHEY, CDR2 SMNVEV (reference sequence). Trimming removed 9 bases from V and 3 bases from J, with 8 bases in between. This CDR3 is 11 amino acids long. The CDR3 sequence: CASGQHYGYTF. CDR3 nucleotide sequence: TGTGCCAGTGGACAGCACTATGGCTACACCTTC.

The chain recombines TRBV15 with TRBJ1-5, with 12 bases that match TRBD1. The V gene end was trimmed by 5 bases and the J gene end by 6 bases; junction bases not matched to a gene: 5. Germline CDR1 LNHNV, CDR2 YYDKDF (reference sequence). This CDR3 is built from 15 residues. CDR3 DNA sequence: TGTGCCACCAGCCCGCGGGACAGGGGGCTTCAGCCCCAGCATTTT. It yields the protein CATSPRDRGLQPQHF.

This clonotype was counted only a few times. The rearrangement uses TRBV28 and TRBJ2-1; 7 bases match TRBD2. The junction had 8 bases not matched to a gene; V was cut back by 4 bases and J by 2 bases. The CDR3 runs 16 residues. CDR1 and CDR2 (germline): MDHEN, SYDVKM. CDR3 DNA: TGTGCCAGCAGTTCCTCTGGCGGGAGTACCTACAATGAGCAGTTCTTC. Protein sequence: CASSSSGGSTYNEQFF. The entire variable domain, with the rest obtained from reference TRBV28 and TRBJ2-1, is as follows: DVKVTQSSRYLVKRTGEKVFLECVQDMDHENMFWYRQDPGLGLRLIYFSYDVKMKEKGDIPEGYSVSREKKERFSLILESASTNQTSMYLCASSSSGGSTYNEQFFGPGTRLTVL.

This clonotype was observed a few times. The CDR3 DNA sequence: TGTGCCAGCAGAGCCGGGACTAGACCAATCGGGGAGCTGTTTTTT. Translation: CASRAGTRPIGELFF. The chain is built from TRBV6-5 and TRBJ2-2; 8 bases agree with TRBD2. Per the germline V gene, CDR1 is MNHEY and CDR2 is SVGAGI. CDR3 length equals 15 residues. Unmatched junction bases numbered 10, after V lost 6 bases and J lost 7 bases.

This chain connects TRBV12-3 or TRBV12-4 to TRBJ2-1; D is possibly TRBD2 (6 bases). The CDR3 runs 14 residues. Deletions cut 3 bases from V and 8 bases from J, with 14 bases between. DNA for the CDR3: TGTGCCAGCAGTTTTACCGGGGGAGCGTATGAGCAGTTCTTC. Translated: CASSFTGGAYEQFF.

This clonotype was picked up a small number of times. This chain uses TRBV20-1 with TRBJ2-1; no clear D gene. The CDR3 sequence is 11 residues long. V dropped 5 bases and J dropped 8 bases, with 10 bases sitting between them. The germline V gene has CDR1 DFQATT and CDR2 SNEGSKA (reference sequence). The CDR3 here is CSASSRYEQFF. The CDR3 DNA follows: TGCAGTGCTTCCAGCCGATATGAGCAGTTCTTC.

A few counts support this clonotype. This may arise from a read error, as a much more abundant clone is one base away. The rearrangement uses TRBV11-2 and TRBJ1-5; no definite D call. The germline V gene has CDR1 SGHAT and CDR2 FQNNGV. The CDR3 spans 13 residues. Deletions cut 5 bases from V and 0 bases from J, with 5 bases between. CDR3 sequence reads: CASSVYSNQPQHF. The CDR3 DNA reads TGTGCCAGCAGCGTGTATAGCAATCAGCCCCAGCATTTT.

This clonotype was found a few times. This chain connects TRBV7-2 to TRBJ2-2; D gene unclear. The ends were cut back, 1 base at V and 6 bases at J, with 6 bases in the middle. The CDR3 is 13 residues long. Germline assignment: CDR1 SGHTA and CDR2 FQGNSA. Here the CDR3 reads CASSLGAPGELFF. For the CDR3, the DNA is TGTGCCAGCAGCTTAGGAGCCCCCGGGGAGCTGTTTTTT.

This clonotype was seen only a few times. The gene calls are TRBV7-9 and TRBJ1-1; no firm D call. The CDR3 is 15 residues long. CDR1 and CDR2 from the germline V gene are SEHNR and FQNEAQ (reference sequence). V was trimmed by 1 base and J by 1 base, leaving 10 bases between them. CDR3 in DNA: TGTGCCAGCAGCTTAGGTTACCGACCGAACACTGAAGCTTTCTTT. Amino acids: CASSLGYRPNTEAFF.

This clonotype has a count of ten or more. The CDR3 nucleotides read TGTGCCAGCAGTTCCAGGGGGAGTGACAACAATGAGCAGTTCTTC. It yields the protein CASSSRGSDNNEQFF. This rearrangement joins TRBV7-6 to TRBJ2-1; 7 bases align to TRBD1. Germline CDR1 SGHVS, CDR2 FNYEAQ. After removal of 6 bases from V and 5 bases from J, the junction contained 10 bases not matched to a gene. The CDR3 covers 15 residues.

In this sample, this clonotype turned up a few times. The rearrangement uses TRBV27 and TRBJ2-6; 7 positions agree with TRBD2. With 11 bases clipped from V and 2 bases from J, the junction kept 12 bases outside the gene matches. Germline V gives CDR1 MNHEY, CDR2 SMNVEV (reference sequence). This CDR3 contains 16 residues. As DNA, the CDR3 is TGTGCCGCTGGGACGTGGGGGGGGGCTGGGGCCAACGTCCTGACTTTC. This translates into CAAGTWGGAGANVLTF.